This T cell receptor (beta chain) derives from a study of blood T cell repertoires in COVID-19. Study details: T cells, B-cell-depleted T cells, or PBMCs supplied cDNA or gDNA.

Clones were read by immunoSEQ multiplex PCR, and TCRdb kept only the in-frame ones, dropping some. Of 56,000 or so clones in the sample, around 84% are singletons; the top ten hold 28%. Per the germline V gene, CDR1 is SEHNR and CDR2 is FQNEAQ (reference sequence). The CDR3 has 14 residues. The V and J ends lost 3 bases and 0 bases respectively, with 6 bases between them. Sequences were obtained from peripheral blood. The TCR originated in a human donor in a cohort sampled during active COVID-19. V gene TRBV7-9 combines with J gene TRBJ1-5, with no clear D. The CDR3 region has the DNA TGTGCCAGCAGCTTCCCTTATAGCAATCAGCCCCAGCATTTT. It translates to CASSFPYSNQPQHF.